Shown below are 28 T cell receptor beta chains from a single sample sequenced in a study of blood T cell repertoires in COVID-19. Produced via immunoSEQ multiplex PCR; TCRdb's table is partial and in-frame only. The sample shows about 300,000 clones, 70% to 90% of them seen only once. Sequencing used peripheral blood. The source is a man aged 65 to 85 with acute or convalescent COVID-19.

The J gene is TRBJ1-2, the V gene TRBV7-2; D might be TRBD1 (6 bases). Per germline, CDR1 SGHTA and CDR2 FQGNSA. The CDR3 loop spans 14 amino acids. V gave up 5 bases and J gave up 2 bases, with 12 bases separating them. The CDR3 sequence is CASSRTVGNYGYTF. CDR3 nucleotide sequence: TGTGCCAGCAGCCGGACAGTGGGGAACTATGGCTACACCTTC.

This rearrangement joins TRBV5-4 to TRBJ2-5; TRBD2 matches 9 bases. CDR1 is SGHNT and CDR2 is YYREEE in the germline V gene (reference sequence). J was trimmed by 2 bases and V by 3 bases; bases with no gene match: 5. CDR3 length equals 15 residues. The CDR3 here is CASSWLAGSQETQYF. CDR3 in DNA: TGTGCCAGCAGCTGGCTAGCGGGGAGTCAAGAGACCCAGTACTTC.

In its sample, this clone was seen once. V gene TRBV7-9 combines with J gene TRBJ1-1; 7 nucleotides match TRBD1. The V segment lost 2 bases and the J segment 6 bases; nucleotides outside the gene matches: 12. The CDR3 extends over 16 amino acids. Germline V CDR1 and CDR2: SEHNR, FQNEAQ (reference sequence). CDR3 loop: CASSLPRDSGGAEAFF. DNA for the CDR3: TGTGCCAGCAGCTTACCCAGGGACAGCGGTGGGGCTGAAGCTTTCTTT. The full variable domain, with the rest looked up from reference TRBV7-9 and TRBJ1-1, is DTGVSQNPRHKITKRGQNVTFRCDPISEHNRLYWYRQTLGQGPEFLTYFQNEAQLEKSRLLSDRFSAERPKGSFSTLEIQRTEQGDSAMYLCASSLPRDSGGAEAFFGQGTRLTVV.

V usage is TRBV5-4 and J usage is TRBJ1-6; no clear D. The length of the CDR3 is 16 residues. Germline V gene data show CDR1 as SGHNT and CDR2 as YYREEE (reference sequence). Trimming removed 0 bases from V and 2 bases from J, with 9 bases in between. CDR3 sequence reads: CASSLGSAAYNSPLHF. The CDR3 bases are TGTGCCAGCAGCTTGGGCAGCGCCGCCTATAATTCACCCCTCCACTTT.

Turning to this clone: Other DNA sequences in this specimen translate into the identical CDR3. The chain carries TRBV3-1 (or the pseudogene TRBV3-2) and TRBJ2-3; D is possibly TRBD2 (5 bases). V was trimmed by 4 bases and J by 3 bases, leaving 11 bases between them. Germline V gene lookup returns CDR1 LGHDT and CDR2 YNNKEL (reference sequence). This CDR3 contains 14 residues. The DNA of the CDR3 is TGTGCCAGCAGCCCGGGCCGGGGTACAGATACGCAGTATTTT. It encodes CASSPGRGTDTQYF.

This sequence joins TRBV14 and TRBJ1-4, with D possibly being TRBD1 (5 bases). V was shortened by 1 base and J by 0 bases, with 9 bases between the two germline ends. Germline V CDR1 and CDR2: SGHDN, FVKESK. The CDR3 is made up of 16 amino acids. The CDR3 region is CASSQGQYATNEKLFF. The CDR3 DNA reads as TGTGCCAGCAGCCAAGGACAGTACGCAACTAATGAAAAACTGTTTTTT.

The genes are TRBV13 and TRBJ2-7, with 9 bases lining up with TRBD2. Germline V gene lookup returns CDR1 PRHDT and CDR2 FYEKMQ (reference sequence). The CDR3 is 11 amino acids. The ends lost 5 bases at V and 9 bases at J; junction bases unmatched: 2. CDR3 DNA: TGTGCCAGCAGCATTAGCGGGAGGCAGTACTTC. Its protein product is CASSISGRQYF.

V is TRBV19 and J is TRBJ2-2; possible D gene TRBD1, 5 bases. Germline V gene lookup returns CDR1 LNHDA and CDR2 SQIVND (reference sequence). Between the trimmed V and J ends, which lost 7 bases and 6 bases, there was a span of 18 bases. This CDR3 contains 15 residues. Here the CDR3 DNA reads TGTGCCAGTATTAAACAGGCTGGCATCCCCGGGGAGCTGTTTTTT. Translated: CASIKQAGIPGELFF.

The rearrangement uses TRBV29-1 and TRBJ2-2; possible D gene TRBD1, 6 bases. The CDR3 is made up of 14 amino acids. V shed 6 bases and J shed 1 base, with 12 bases lying between them. CDR1 is SQVTM, CDR2 ANQGSEA, per germline. The CDR3 sequence: CSVSEQGNTGELFF. The CDR3, as DNA: TGCAGCGTGTCCGAACAGGGGAACACCGGGGAGCTGTTTTTT.

The V and J genes are TRBV12-3 or TRBV12-4 and TRBJ2-7; D is unclear. Trimming stripped 6 bases from V and 5 bases from J, with 14 bases between. The CDR3 covers 13 residues. The CDR3 sequence: CASSHPPRDEQYF. CDR3 DNA: TGTGCCAGCAGCCACCCTCCTCGGGACGAGCAGTACTTC.

The gene calls are TRBV19 and TRBJ1-5, with D possibly being TRBD1 (5 bases). The CDR3 totals 19 residues. V was clipped by 3 bases and J by 1 base, with 22 bases between them. Per germline, CDR1 LNHDA and CDR2 SQIVND (reference sequence). CDR3 in amino acids: CASSIDLRQMVYSNQPQHF. The CDR3 nucleotides are TGTGCCAGTAGTATTGACCTCCGACAGATGGTTTACAGCAATCAGCCCCAGCATTTT.

This clone was recorded only once. This chain joins TRBV19 and TRBJ2-5; 12 positions match TRBD1. CDR1 LNHDA and CDR2 SQIVND come from the germline V gene (reference sequence). Losses at the gene ends were 5 bases for V and 5 bases for J; bases not matched to a gene: 12. The CDR3 has 17 amino acids. The CDR3 bases are TGTGCCAGTAGTTCACCTCCTGGGACAGGGGGCATGGAGACCCAGTACTTC. The encoded protein is CASSSPPGTGGMETQYF.

This clone occurred once. V gene TRBV18 combines with J gene TRBJ2-7; D perhaps matches TRBD2 (5 bases). CDR1 and CDR2 (germline): KGHSH, LQKENI. This CDR3 comprises 14 residues. The V end lost 0 bases, the J end lost 5 bases, and 11 bases lay between the germline ends. The CDR3: CASSPPSGRNEQYF. The CDR3 DNA reads as TGTGCCAGCTCACCACCGTCGGGGAGAAACGAGCAGTACTTC.

This clone was picked up one time. The V call is TRBV7-2, the J call TRBJ2-1; no definite D call. The germline V gene encodes CDR1 SGHTA and CDR2 FQGNSA. V dropped 5 bases and J dropped 10 bases, with 24 bases sitting between them. CDR3 length equals 16 residues. The chain's CDR3 is CASSHAVRPPQYEQFF. The CDR3 DNA sequence: TGTGCCAGCAGCCATGCCGTCAGGCCCCCCCAATACGAGCAGTTCTTC.

The V gene is TRBV11-2, the J gene TRBJ2-2; 10 bases match TRBD2. This CDR3 is built from 16 residues. J lost 4 bases, V lost 6 bases, and 8 bases had no gene match. Germline-derived CDR1 and CDR2 are SGHAT and FQNNGV. The CDR3 protein is CASRQSGGASTGELFF. The DNA for the CDR3 is TGTGCCAGCAGGCAAAGCGGGGGGGCTAGCACCGGGGAGCTGTTTTTT.

The rearrangement joins TRBV30 to TRBJ1-4; perhaps TRBD1 as D (5 bases). V lost 5 bases and J lost 1, with 14 bases in between. CDR1 is GTSNPN and CDR2 is SVGIG in the germline V gene (reference sequence). The CDR3 has 15 residues. The CDR3 coding sequence is TGTGCCTGGTCATCAGGGATTGTAACTAATGAAAAACTGTTTTTT. It encodes CAWSSGIVTNEKLFF.

The chain joins TRBV5-5 to TRBJ2-1; D perhaps matches TRBD2 (5 bases). CDR1 and CDR2 from the germline V gene are SGHKS and YYEKEE (reference sequence). With 4 bases removed from V and 2 bases from J, the gap between germline ends came to 13 bases. This CDR3 comprises 15 residues. CDR3 sequence (DNA): TGTGCCAGCAGCCGTGGGCTAGCCACCTACAATGAGCAGTTCTTC. This gives the protein CASSRGLATYNEQFF.

The chain combines TRBV4-2 with TRBJ2-1, with TRBD2 matching over 12 bases. The CDR3 runs to 16 residues. J was trimmed by 8 bases and V by 3 bases; bases with no gene match: 8. Germline loops: CDR1 LGHNA, CDR2 YNFKEQ. The CDR3 here is CASSHGLAGRFDEQFF. The CDR3, as DNA: TGTGCCAGCAGCCACGGACTAGCGGGAAGGTTCGATGAGCAGTTCTTC.

The chain carries TRBV5-1 and TRBJ2-1; D unresolved. CDR3 size: 16 residues. V shed 0 bases and J shed 0 bases, with 10 bases lying between them. Germline lookup yields CDR1 SGHRS and CDR2 YFSETQ. CDR3 bases: TGCGCCAGCAGCTTGGCCGGTCCGAGCTCCTACAATGAGCAGTTCTTC. Translating it yields CASSLAGPSSYNEQFF.

In its sample, this clone was seen a few times. This chain joins TRBV19 and TRBJ2-2; D gene unclear. This CDR3 has 12 residues. Trimming took off 5 bases at V and 6 bases at J, with 7 bases between the two ends. Looked up from germline, CDR1 is LNHDA and CDR2 is SQIVND (reference sequence). CDR3 sequence: CASSPISGELFF. CDR3 DNA sequence: TGTGCCAGTAGTCCTATCTCCGGGGAGCTGTTTTTT.

Details on this clone: Other DNA sequences in this specimen translate into the identical CDR3. The rearrangement uses TRBV18 and TRBJ2-3; 9 bases line up with TRBD1. CDR1 is KGHSH and CDR2 is LQKENI in the germline V gene. Unmatched junction bases numbered 6, after V lost 3 bases and J lost 5 bases. The CDR3 spans 15 residues. The CDR3 protein is CASSPETGGRDTQYF. In nucleotides, the CDR3 is TGTGCCAGCTCACCTGAGACAGGGGGACGAGATACGCAGTATTTT.

The CDR3 DNA is TGTGCCAGCAGCTTCCGGGACAGTCCTACTGAAGCTTTCTTT. It encodes CASSFRDSPTEAFF. The chain links TRBV7-2 to TRBJ1-1, with 7 nucleotides matching TRBD1. The CDR3 covers 14 residues. Trimming removed 3 bases from V and 5 bases from J; junction bases left unmatched: 6. Germline lookup yields CDR1 SGHTA and CDR2 FQGNSA.

CDR3 protein: CTSSLSGGSTDTQYF. In DNA, the CDR3 is TGCACCAGCAGCTTAAGCGGGGGGAGTACAGATACGCAGTATTTT. The V and J genes are TRBV1 and TRBJ2-3; the table's D call TRBD2 went unverified against the DNA. TRBV1 is assigned pseudogene status. The CDR3 runs to 15 residues.

The gene calls are TRBV24-1 and TRBJ2-1; TRBD2 matches 9 bases. This CDR3 has 14 amino acids. CDR1 is KGHDR and CDR2 is SFDVKD in the germline V gene. Germline trimming cut 9 bases from V and 9 bases from J; bases unmatched to any gene: 11. The CDR3 sequence is CATLSAGGRGEQFF. Written as DNA, the CDR3 is TGTGCCACCCTATCGGCGGGGGGGCGGGGTGAGCAGTTCTTC.

This clone was observed once. V gene TRBV19 combines with J gene TRBJ2-2; TRBD1 aligns across 11 bases. Germline CDR1 and CDR2: LNHDA and SQIVND (reference sequence). Germline trimming cut 5 bases from V and 6 bases from J; bases unmatched to any gene: 5. The CDR3 has 15 amino acids. The CDR3: CASSLGQGVSGELFF. DNA for the CDR3: TGTGCCAGTAGTTTGGGACAGGGGGTATCCGGGGAGCTGTTTTTT.

This clone has a handful of counts. The J gene is TRBJ1-1, the V gene TRBV7-2; 12 bases are a match to TRBD1. Losses at the gene ends were 5 bases for V and 11 bases for J; bases not matched to a gene: 3. The CDR3 is 12 residues long. The germline gives CDR1 SGHTA, CDR2 FQGNSA. Here the CDR3 DNA reads TGTGCCAGCAGCCGGGACAGGGGGCGGGCTTTCTTT. Protein sequence: CASSRDRGRAFF.

V is TRBV7-9 and J is TRBJ2-7, with D maybe TRBD1 (5 bases). Trimming removed 3 bases at V and 4 bases at J, with 19 bases between. The CDR3 runs to 16 residues. Germline CDR1 and CDR2: SEHNR and FQNEAQ (reference sequence). CDR3 bases: TGTGCCAGCAGCTTTACCCGTGGGCAGGGTTCGTACGAGCAGTACTTC. Translating it yields CASSFTRGQGSYEQYF.

The chain is built from TRBV9 and TRBJ2-3; 9 bases are a match to TRBD2. Looked up from germline, CDR1 is SGDLS and CDR2 is YYNGEE. V gave up 2 bases and J gave up 1 base; unmatched junction bases: 2. The CDR3 covers 15 residues. As DNA, the CDR3 is TGTGCCAGCAGCGTCATAGCGGGAGGCACAGATACGCAGTATTTT. This sequence encodes CASSVIAGGTDTQYF.